The T cell receptor beta chain described here comes from a study of technical replicates of blood from a handful of donors. The assay was immunoSEQ multiplex PCR, and TCRdb's table has in-frame clones only and misses some. The sample has more than 90,000 clones, roughly 96% seen once. Sequenced sample: T cells isolated from PBMCs. The sequence derives from a human donor in good health.

CDR3 region: CASSRTGDNYGYTF. Written as DNA, the CDR3 is TGTGCCAGCTCCCGGACAGGAGATAACTATGGCTACACCTTC. This chain connects TRBV18 to TRBJ1-2; TRBD1 aligns across 7 bases. The germline gives CDR1 KGHSH, CDR2 LQKENI. CDR3 length equals 14 residues. V lost 6 bases, J lost 1 base, and 5 bases stayed unmatched.